Following are 22 T cell receptor beta chains from one sample sequenced in a study of blood T cell repertoires in COVID-19. The data were produced by immunoSEQ multiplex PCR, yet TCRdb's version contains in-frame clones alone and is incomplete. The data contain about 330,000 clones, 80% to 90% of them singletons. Sequencing was done on a sample of peripheral blood. Every receptor here comes from a woman aged 45-65 years with acute or convalescent COVID-19.

With regard to this clone: The junction differs from germline at one of its ends, possibly a read error. This rearrangement joins TRBV25-1 to TRBJ1-1, with D maybe TRBD1 (5 bases). This CDR3 comprises 12 residues. Looked up from germline, CDR1 is MGHDK and CDR2 is SYGVNS. The CDR3 loop is CANSEYPGDAFF. The CDR3 bases are TGTGCCAACAGTGAATATCCGGGGGACGCTTTCTTT. The variable domain in full, with the rest retrieved from reference TRBV25-1 and TRBJ1-1, is EADIYQTPRYLVIGTGKKITLECSQTMGHDKMYWYQQDPGMELHLIHYSYGVNSTEKGDLSSESTVSRIRTEHFPLTLESARPSHTSQYLCANSEYPGDAFFGQGTRLTVV.

The chain couples TRBV18 to TRBJ1-2; possible D gene TRBD1, 5 bases. The CDR3 length is 13 residues. From germline, CDR1 is KGHSH and CDR2 LQKENI. The V and J ends lost 2 bases and 6 bases respectively, with 10 bases between them. The CDR3 DNA sequence: TGTGCCAGCTCACCAGGGGGGAAGGATGGCTACACCTTC. It yields the protein CASSPGGKDGYTF. Complete variable domain (other parts from reference TRBV18 and TRBJ1-2): NAGVMQNPRHLVRRRGQEARLRCSPMKGHSHVYWYRQLPEEGLKFMVYLQKENIIDESGMPKERFSAEFPKEGPSILRIQQVVRGDSAAYFCASSPGGKDGYTFGSGTRLTVV.

This chain connects TRBV7-2 to TRBJ1-1; 7 bases are a match to TRBD1. The CDR3 is made up of 15 amino acids. With V trimmed by 5 bases and J by 4 bases, 10 bases remained unmatched. Germline CDR1 and CDR2: SGHTA and FQGNSA. The CDR3 loop is CASSVRQGGGTEAFF. The CDR3 DNA follows: TGTGCCAGCAGCGTACGACAGGGCGGAGGCACTGAAGCTTTCTTT.

The genes are TRBV7-2 and TRBJ2-6, with D tentatively TRBD1 (6 bases). This CDR3 has 19 amino acids. Germline V CDR1 and CDR2: SGHTA, FQGNSA. V lost 5 bases and J 0 bases, leaving 20 bases between the germline ends. The CDR3 bases are TGTGCCAGCAGCCCCCCTTGGGGACATAAACCCTCTGGGGCCAACGTCCTGACTTTC. Protein: CASSPPWGHKPSGANVLTF.

V gene TRBV6-5 combines with J gene TRBJ1-3; D not certain. The CDR3 is 15 amino acids. Trimming cost V 6 bases and J 0 bases, with 12 bases left between them. Germline assignment: CDR1 MNHEY and CDR2 SVGAGI. The CDR3 loop is CASRKQKNSGNTIYF. CDR3 coding DNA: TGTGCCAGCAGAAAACAGAAGAACTCTGGAAACACCATATATTTT.

V usage is TRBV7-3 and J usage is TRBJ2-1, with TRBD2 identical over 15 bases. Germline assignment: CDR1 SGHTA and CDR2 FQGTGA. The CDR3 consists of 17 residues. V trimming: 4 bases; J trimming: 1 base; junction bases outside the gene matches: 2. The CDR3 DNA reads as TGTGCCAGCAGCTCGGGACTAGCGGGAGGATCCTACAATGAGCAGTTCTTC. The encoded protein is CASSSGLAGGSYNEQFF.

The chain joins TRBV5-1 to TRBJ1-2; D may be TRBD1 (6 bases). Trimming stripped 4 bases from V and 3 bases from J, with 16 bases between. CDR1 is SGHRS and CDR2 is YFSETQ in the germline V gene. This CDR3 is 15 amino acids long. The CDR3 bases are TGCGCCAGCAGCGAGGTTGGGGGCTTGGACTATGGCTACACCTTC. This sequence encodes CASSEVGGLDYGYTF.

This chain links TRBV4-1 with TRBJ2-1; tentatively, D is TRBD2 (6 bases). The CDR3 totals 15 residues. The V and J ends lost 4 bases and 2 bases respectively, with 12 bases between them. Germline assignment: CDR1 MGHRA and CDR2 YSYEKL. The CDR3 sequence is CASSPASAPYNEQFF. In DNA, the CDR3 is TGCGCCAGCAGCCCCGCTAGCGCCCCCTACAATGAGCAGTTCTTC.

The CDR3 here is CASSILDRGGYTF. In DNA form, the CDR3 reads TGTGCCAGCAGTATCCTAGACAGGGGAGGCTACACCTTC. The chain is built from TRBV12-3 or TRBV12-4 and TRBJ1-2, with 8 bases matching TRBD1. The CDR3 runs to 13 residues. The V gene end was trimmed by 5 bases and the J gene end by 8 bases; junction bases not matched to a gene: 7.

The V gene is TRBV5-1, the J gene TRBJ1-1; 12 bases fit TRBD1. V lost 2 bases to trimming and J lost 1 base; unmatched junction nucleotides: 9. CDR1 and CDR2 (germline): SGHRS, YFSETQ. This CDR3 has 18 residues. In DNA form, the CDR3 reads TGCGCCAGCAGCTTCCCCCCGGGACAGGGGGCGAGGAACACTGAAGCTTTCTTT. Translation gives CASSFPPGQGARNTEAFF.

The chain links TRBV5-1 to TRBJ2-1; TRBD2 might be the D (7 bases). V lost 1 base to trimming and J lost 6 bases, with 14 bases between them. Germline V gene lookup returns CDR1 SGHRS and CDR2 YFSETQ. This CDR3 has 15 amino acids. CDR3 bases: TGCGCCAGCAGCTTGTCGGGGGGCTTGGGCAATGAGCAGTTCTTC. It codes for CASSLSGGLGNEQFF.

This clone turned up a few times. This rearrangement joins TRBV29-1 to TRBJ1-2; TRBD1 agrees at 7 bases. Losses at the gene ends were 6 bases for V and 4 bases for J; bases not matched to a gene: 5. This CDR3 has 12 amino acids. The germline gives CDR1 SQVTM, CDR2 ANQGSEA. In DNA form, the CDR3 reads TGCAGCGTGGGGACAGATTCCTATGGCTACACCTTC. Protein: CSVGTDSYGYTF. Combining the CDR3 with reference TRBV29-1 and TRBJ1-2 gives the whole variable domain SAVISQKPSRDICQRGTSLTIQCQVDSQVTMMFWYRQQPGQSLTLIATANQGSEATYESGFVIDKFPISRPNLTFSTLTVSNMSPEDSSIYLCSVGTDSYGYTFGSGTRLTVV.

The chain employs TRBV27 and TRBJ1-1, with 10 bases matching TRBD1. V trimming: 6 bases; J trimming: 5 bases; junction bases outside the gene matches: 6. CDR1 is MNHEY, CDR2 SMNVEV, per germline (reference sequence). CDR3 length: 14 amino acids. The CDR3 sequence is CASRRTGGSTEAFF. The CDR3 coding sequence is TGTGCCAGCAGGCGGACAGGGGGTTCGACTGAAGCTTTCTTT.

The rearrangement uses TRBV9 and TRBJ2-2; D unclear. The CDR3 sequence is 13 residues long. In germline, CDR1 is SGDLS, CDR2 YYNGEE. Trimming shortened V by 5 bases and J by 3 bases, and 8 bases separated the two germline ends. CDR3 protein: CASSYTDTGELFF. Written as DNA, the CDR3 is TGTGCCAGCAGTTATACTGACACCGGGGAGCTGTTTTTT.

In this sample, this clone turned up many times. The V call is TRBV25-1, the J call TRBJ1-5; 9 nucleotides line up with TRBD1. V lost 2 bases, J lost 5 bases, and 4 bases stayed unmatched. CDR1 and CDR2 (germline): MGHDK, SYGVNS. The CDR3 consists of 15 residues. The CDR3 DNA reads as TGTGCCAGCAGTGAACCCGGGACAGGGCATCAGCCCCAGCATTTT. Its translation is CASSEPGTGHQPQHF.

Only a few counts were recorded for this clone. CDR3 protein: CASSSHRDRGNTIYF. The CDR3 nucleotides are TGTGCCAGCAGCAGTCACCGGGACAGGGGAAACACCATATATTTT. J is TRBJ1-3 and V is TRBV21-1; the table names TRBD1, a call not compared with the DNA. TRBV21-1 is a known pseudogene. The CDR3 is made up of 15 amino acids.

This chain connects TRBV4-1 to TRBJ1-2; perhaps TRBD1 as D (6 bases). This CDR3 region has 15 residues. Looked up from germline, CDR1 is MGHRA and CDR2 is YSYEKL. The ends were cut back, 3 bases at V and 0 bases at J, with 11 bases in the middle. CDR3 residues: CASSHPGHTNYGYTF. CDR3 coding DNA: TGCGCCAGCAGCCACCCGGGACATACTAACTATGGCTACACCTTC.

The chain carries TRBV11-2 and TRBJ2-1; possibly TRBD2 for D (5 bases). CDR1 and CDR2 from the germline V gene are SGHAT and FQNNGV. V shed 4 bases and J shed 10 bases, with 11 bases lying between them. The length of the CDR3 is 12 residues. The CDR3 loop is CASSYPGGEQFF. For the CDR3, the DNA is TGTGCCAGCAGCTACCCCGGCGGGGAGCAGTTCTTC. The full variable domain, rest sourced from reference TRBV11-2 and TRBJ2-1, is EAGVAQSPRYKIIEKRQSVAFWCNPISGHATLYWYQQILGQGPKLLIQFQNNGVVDDSQLPKDRFSAERLKGVDSTLKIQPAKLEDSAVYLCASSYPGGEQFFGPGTRLTVL.

The chain links TRBV18 to TRBJ2-5; 8 bases map to TRBD1. This CDR3 has 16 amino acids. The V gene end was trimmed by 5 bases and the J gene end by 4 bases; junction bases not matched to a gene: 12. In germline, CDR1 is KGHSH, CDR2 LQKENI. CDR3 amino acids: CASSGTGQGNGETQYF. The CDR3 coding sequence is TGTGCCAGCTCAGGTACCGGACAGGGTAACGGAGAGACCCAGTACTTC.

The chain couples TRBV7-3 to TRBJ2-3; 8 bases fit TRBD1. Germline values: CDR1 SGHTA, CDR2 FQGTGA. This CDR3 has 14 residues. J was trimmed by 6 bases and V by 5 bases; bases with no gene match: 7. The CDR3 protein is CASSPQGAQDTQYF. CDR3 nucleotide sequence: TGTGCCAGCAGCCCGCAGGGGGCGCAGGATACGCAGTATTTT.

In its sample, this clone was seen once. The CDR3 DNA reads TGTGCCAGCAGTTTATGGGGGGACCAGCCCCAGCATTTT. Its translation is CASSLWGDQPQHF. J is TRBJ1-5 and V is TRBV12-3 or TRBV12-4; D perhaps matches TRBD1 (5 bases). This CDR3 is 13 amino acids long. V lost 2 bases to trimming and J lost 7 bases, with 9 bases between them.

Remarks on this clone: The junction differs from germline at one of its ends, possibly a read error. V is TRBV5-1 and J is TRBJ2-3; the match to TRBD1 covers 10 bases. Germline loops: CDR1 SGHRS, CDR2 YFSETQ. This CDR3 spans 14 amino acids. The CDR3, as DNA: TGCGCCTGCAGGAGGGACAGGGGATCAGATACGCAGTATTTT. Translation: CACRRDRGSDTQYF.